Below, one T cell receptor (beta chain) is given with its context. What this receptor recognizes is not known. Base qualities are not provided; no much larger clone lies one nucleotide away. The sample belongs to a study of cytomegalovirus exposure and HLA in healthy donors (dated by TCRdb to about 2017). Concerning the study at large: An earlier analysis of more than 550 of the donors reported approximately 280 Gb of sequence data and 95 million to 140 million unique TCR beta sequences obtained from around 180 million T cells. To study patterns of TCR occurrence, a later analysis re-analyzed previously published TCR beta repertoires from more than 550 donors and added high-resolution HLA genotyping. Of the 350 to 400 genotyped donors, about 80% fell in the genetic ancestry cluster associated with self-reported Caucasian donors. The aim of the study was to test whether cataloging public T cell receptors could identify signatures of past pathogen exposure. To predict cytomegalovirus infection status, the study brought together high-throughput TCR immunosequencing, statistical association of individual TCRs with disease status, and machine learning. Both class I and class II loci were covered by HLA typing, at four-digit resolution. In the later analysis, no new phenotypic data were used to find candidate immune exposures; instead, reliance was placed on TCR beta sequences and their occurrence across donors. Roughly 300 gigabases of sequencing data and 70 million to 95 million unique TCR sequences made up an early release that covered under 750 HLA-typed donors. On average, around 200,000 unique TCR beta nucleotide sequences were sequenced per donor among a few hundred genotyped donors of the cohort, with roughly 20% of those sequences being non-productive. Roughly 5 DR-DQ haplotypes were handled as single units for association and clustering, since linkage in the cohort was strong. Besides the first cohort of 550 to 750 subjects, a separate validation cohort made up of some 110 different subjects was used. Donor age, sex, ethnicity and CMV serostatus were compiled together with the repertoire data. A later genetic analysis took genome-wide SNP genotypes for about three fifths of the 666 donors and used that subset as a discovery cohort. The study used immunosequencing to profile the T cell repertoires of 666 subjects and linked those repertoires to cytomegalovirus serostatus. The number of typed donors differed by locus: about 620-630 for A, B, C, DRB1 and DQB1; approximately 520 for DQA1; 606 for DPA1; and 400 to 480 for DPB1. All discovery cohort repertoires had been generated using a single sequencing platform. In an earlier analysis of roughly 540 of the donors, high-throughput TCR beta sequencing was used to judge whether each TCR beta V gene segment behaved as functional or pseudogenic. Points the paper makes about the study in general: A later analysis reported that several top co-occurrence clusters appeared linked to parvovirus B19, influenza, CMV and Epstein-Barr virus. The authors suggested that the approach could potentially be extended to other disease states and immunological phenotypes. The earlier analysis of fewer than 750 of the donors excluded some 15 rarely observed V segments, including chromosome 9 orphons, because counts were too low. Linkage disequilibrium might explain the correlated functional status among segregating V segments, but an unknown experimental factor could not be excluded. A later analysis found that TCR association rates varied across HLA loci, with DRB1 alleles showing the most associated TCRs and HLA-C alleles the fewest. The study listed 150 to 200 TCR beta chains as associated with cytomegalovirus. Because some donors lacked HLA typing at each locus, the association tests relied only on the typed subset. In a later analysis, HLA-associated TCR beta chains were found to be more clonally expanded and to have lower generation probabilities than equally common non-associated chains. When HLA alleles, especially DR and DQ, strongly co-occurred, TCR associations were difficult to assign to individual alleles. An association between a missense DCLRE1C variant and V-gene and J-gene trimming of TCR beta chains was found in a later genetic analysis and replicated in an independent cohort. The 87-base-pair reads could not distinguish some IMGT-functional V segments, including TRBV6-2 and TRBV6-3, so those segments were excluded. Across donors, most TCR sequences were observed very rarely, whereas some public TCRs were present in many individuals. Compared with the roughly 670-donor mean, donors in an Asian-associated ancestry cluster had fewer N-insertions in productive TCRs, according to a later genetic analysis. A further reported finding was that TCR beta sequences accurately predicted the HLA-A and HLA-B alleles for most subjects in the first cohort. For the cohort, immune exposure information was limited to CMV serostatus. Presence/absence analyses assumed roughly uniform sequencing depth across donors, an assumption that may not hold. Specific HLA alleles were associated with 15,000 to 20,000 TCR beta sequences at a false discovery rate of 0.05 in a later analysis. In both the original and validation cohorts, the classifier was reported to diagnose cytomegalovirus status with high specificity and sensitivity. This cohort had only TCR beta chains sequenced, and the lack of alpha or paired-chain data limited which features could be detected. A few of the identified cytomegalovirus-associated TCR beta chains were confirmed in vitro to be specific for cytomegalovirus antigens. A group of highly shared sequence variants was considered likely to be a technical artifact of the sequencing pipeline. Most CMV-associated TCR beta chains appeared to be HLA-restricted in a later analysis, and the HLA associations seemed to be driven largely by CMV exposure. Broadly in line with IMGT annotations, most TCR beta V segments showed up in productive rearrangements about 87% or about 30% of the time in an earlier analysis of some 590 of the donors.

Libraries were constructed by the immunoSEQ multiplex PCR assay. For the multiplex PCR, a mixture combining 60 forward primers for TCR Vbeta segments and 13 reverse primers for TCR Jbeta segments was used. The CDR3 region of rearranged TCR beta genes was amplified from genomic DNA by a multiplex PCR assay. Amplified TCR beta libraries were sequenced as 87-base-pair reads on the Illumina HiSeq System. Per the authors' processing: A later analysis counted 75 million to 100 million unique TCR beta chains across the 700 or so repertoires, and around 9.9 million of these chains were shared by at least two donors. To remove PCR and sequencing errors, raw reads were error-corrected and collapsed into unique sequences using a nearest-neighbor algorithm that merged closely related sequences. V, D and J gene segments were assigned by aligning CDR3 sequences to IMGT reference sequences. Each retained sequence needed at least a six-nucleotide match to both a V gene segment and a J gene segment. Rearrangements were called productive when the CDR3 lacked stop codons and stayed in frame with V and J; all others were non-productive. Following IMGT convention, CDR3 was defined as the stretch from the second conserved V-encoded cysteine to the conserved J-encoded phenylalanine. The earlier analysis of fewer than 750 of the donors excluded sequences that lacked an unambiguous match to a single V gene segment. In an earlier analysis of about 590 of the donors, a V segment was called functional when productive rearrangements were above 56.7%, and segregating when the standard deviation between donors exceeded 5%. A statistical classification framework was built for diagnosing cytomegalovirus status from the catalog of TCR beta chain sequences. A later analysis assigned V and J genes by comparing TCR nucleotide sequences with IMGT/GENE-DB human TR gene sequences. The TCRdist pipeline was used in a later analysis to assign CDR3 sequences and most-parsimonious VDJ recombination scenarios. In a later analysis, each TCR beta chain was defined by its CDR3 amino acid sequence together with its V-gene family, and reads lacking a unique V-gene family were excluded. In a later analysis, fewer than 650 highly shared, low-generation-probability nucleotide sequences were removed to address suspected cross-contamination and a sequencing artifact. In a later analysis, a clonal expansion index for each public chain was calculated from normalized within-repertoire ranks of inferred template counts. In a later analysis, generation probabilities were computed using a VDJ recombination model fitted to out-of-frame rearrangements, and the results were checked against IGoR. In a later analysis, TCR-TCR, TCR-HLA and TCR-CMV co-occurrence was scored with hypergeometric tests, and a repertoire-size bias correction was applied to TCR pairs. False discovery rates were estimated in a later analysis by permuting HLA or CMV assignments 20 times. A later analysis grouped co-occurring TCRs with DBSCAN, adding TCRdist sequence similarity when clustering within HLA-allele-positive subsets. Co-occurrence clustering excluded repertoires with fewer than 30,000 or more than 120,000 public chains, plus five with anomalous nucleotide sharing. TCRdb stores this immuneACCESS table with in-frame sequences only. Part of the clones is absent; in the studies checked, under half of the shortfall reflects unresolved V genes, and no reason is known for the rest. Clone size and the V and J calls come from that table; the DNA yielded D and trimming. Across this sample there are 150,000 or so clones, with approximately 80% seen only once. The ten biggest clones cover under 6% of the sample.

The cohort was made up of approximately 670 healthy bone marrow donors. At the time of sampling, every cohort member was nominally healthy, though immune exposures that went unrecorded were likely present. The donor tested CMV seropositive, placing the donor among the approximately 290 seropositive members of the cohort. Every donor gave a peripheral blood sample, and the peripheral blood mononuclear cells from that sample were used for TCR beta sequencing. Genomic DNA extraction from the blood cell samples was performed with the Qiagen DNeasy Blood Extraction Kit. The junction shows trimming of 6 bases on V and 4 bases on J, and the gene matches do not reach 6 bases of it. The CDR3 goes from the cysteine to the phenylalanine over 14 residues. The CDR3 DNA has 42 bases and is translated from base 1. Looking up the germline V gene (reference sequence) yields CDR1 LNHDA and CDR2 SQIVND.

The sequence was collected from a woman between 45 and 65 years old in good health and CMV-seropositive. Source material: PBMCs. Recombination joined TRBV19 with TRBJ2-7; TRBD1 fits 10 bases in the junction. At the DNA level, the sequence is TGTGCCAGTAGCCCGACAGGGGGCGGTTACGAGCAGTACTTC. It encodes CASSPTGGGYEQYF.